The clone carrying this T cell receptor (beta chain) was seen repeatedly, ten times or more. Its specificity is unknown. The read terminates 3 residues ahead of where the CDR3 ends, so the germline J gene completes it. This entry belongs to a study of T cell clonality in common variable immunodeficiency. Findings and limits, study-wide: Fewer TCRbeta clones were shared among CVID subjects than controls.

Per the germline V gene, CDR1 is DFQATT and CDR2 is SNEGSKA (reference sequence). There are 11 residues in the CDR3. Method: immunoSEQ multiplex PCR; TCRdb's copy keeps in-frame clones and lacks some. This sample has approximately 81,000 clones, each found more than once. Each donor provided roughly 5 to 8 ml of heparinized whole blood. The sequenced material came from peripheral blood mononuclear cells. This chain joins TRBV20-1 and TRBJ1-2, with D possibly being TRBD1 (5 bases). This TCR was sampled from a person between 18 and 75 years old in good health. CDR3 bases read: TGCAGTGCTACCCCCGGGGACTCC. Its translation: CSATPGDS. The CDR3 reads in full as CSATPGDSYTF.